The source of this T cell receptor (beta chain) is a study of shared clonotypes between healthy human individuals (dated by TCRdb to about 2020). Concerning the study at large: The cohort comprised two women and a few men aged 18 to 49 years. For each donor, CD4 naive and CD4 memory were each given three plates, CD8 naive was given two plates, and CD8 memory was given one plate. To increase sequencing depth and limit assay-specific biases, different laboratories used diverse techniques to prepare libraries and sequence TCR repertoires. The study deeply sequenced blood TCR repertoires of roughly five healthy adults to estimate repertoire size and the extent of clonotype sharing between individuals. Each donor's leukapheresis produced roughly between about 0.8 and 10 billion PBMCs. What the study reported, not specific to this receptor: Estimated clonotype richness was generally larger for naive than for memory subsets. Sampling was restricted to blood, and TCR repertoires in tissues likely differ from the TCR repertoires found in blood. Because the study included a small number of donors, the genetic and exposure-history diversity represented was limited. Pairwise subsampling led to the expectation that sequencing depth would affect the degree of clonotype sharing among donors. Compared with non-shared clonotypes, the clonotypes found in all four sorted-subset donors had higher generation probabilities. Incomplete sequencing was indicated by rarefaction of sorted-subset datasets, despite the large sequencing depth. Across a handful of donors, approximately 5% of naive CD4, roughly 3.3% of naive CD8, approximately 2.5% of memory CD4, and approximately 0.4% of memory CD8 clonotypes were shared.

The junction shows trimming of 3 bases on V and 7 bases on J, plus 7 bases between the germline ends. Reading the germline V gene gives CDR1 SGHTA and CDR2 FQGNSA. From its cysteine to its phenylalanine, the CDR3 spans 12 amino acids. Of the read, only the CDR3 DNA is kept; its 36 bases are in frame from base 1. In regard to this clone: The specificity of this receptor is unknown. No quality values exist for individual bases; no much larger clone is one base distant.

For the CD8 naive samples, CD45RO-negative cells were positively selected for CCR7, yielding a CD45RA+CCR7+ population from which TemRA cells were excluded. Healthy HIV-negative adults with no recently reported acute infections or vaccinations were included as donors. Only Caucasian adults living in Nashville, Tennessee, USA were represented among the donors. Blood was obtained by leukapheresis, after which PBMCs were separated by Ficoll-Histopaque density gradient centrifugation and cryopreserved in liquid nitrogen vapor phase. Analytical flow cytometry was used to check the purity and quantity of every magnetically sorted T cell population. Genomic DNA was isolated from each sorted fraction and quantified by UV absorbance on a Nanodrop 2000c. TCR CDR3 regions were amplified from genomic DNA by multiplex PCR using the deep immunoSEQ assay. Genomic DNA extracted from each cell subset was distributed evenly over all wells of several immunoSEQ 96-well plates, and each plate served as one replicate. For sorted subsets, roughly 0.2 ug genomic DNA, equal to approximately 30,000 T cell genomes, was loaded into each replicate PCR. The purified libraries were quantified using a Qubit 3.0 fluorometer, sized with a Bioanalyzer 2100, and then quantified again using the KAPA Library Quantification kit. Every immunoSEQ 96-well plate was sequenced on a separate single-read 150-cycle Illumina NextSeq 550 flow cell. The paper's data handling went like this. Because the immunoSEQ output included only junctional sequences and no quality scores, the filtering could not be the same as the filtering used for full-length reads. Sequences were annotated with PyIR, a Python wrapper for IgBLAST v1.9, and V/J genes and CDR3 were assigned using IMGT germline references. Reads with weak V/J assignments (E-value above 1e-6), missing CDR3, stop codons, out-of-frame junctions, or ambiguous translated residues were removed. V3J clonotypes were defined as sequences sharing the same inferred V gene, J gene, and CDR3 amino acid sequence. Percentage overlap between repertoires was computed as shared unique clonotypes divided by the size of the smaller repertoire. Three approaches were used to assess repertoire richness: RTK rarefaction, the Chao1 estimator, and Recon v2.1 estimates of unobserved clonotypes. Generation probabilities were computed with OLGA for all TCRbeta clonotypes obtained by the gDNA method from four donors. As stored in TCRdb, this immuneACCESS dataset retains in-frame rearrangements with V and J assigned. A fraction of the clones does not appear; measured against another copy, unresolved V genes explain less than half of the discrepancy, and the remainder lacks a known reason. V and J calls and clone size are as listed in that table; D and trimming were resolved from the DNA. For this sample the table gives roughly 2,000,000 clones, of which roughly 95% were detected only once. The ten largest clones capture roughly 1.2% of the sample.

The receptor comes from a man younger than 35 in good health. The specimen sequenced was naive CD8+ T cells sorted from blood. This sample's cell subset or site label indicates: CD45RA+CCR7+. The chain joins TRBV7-2 to TRBJ1-5, and the D gene may be TRBD1, 6 bases matching. Here the CDR3 is given as CASSFDRQPQHF. The DNA reads TGTGCCAGCAGCTTTGACAGGCAGCCCCAGCATTTT.